Given below is one TCR beta chain in context. Antigen unknown. The sample originates from a study of OX40 agonist ivuxolimab in advanced cancers. Study-wide background: Six ivuxolimab dose levels, 0.01 to 10 mg/kg, were given intravenously every 2 weeks. Study observations and caveats: CD4+ and CD8+ T cells in blood underwent clonal expansion by week 6 at 0.1 to 3.0 mg/kg. No antigen was identified for the clonally expanded peripheral T cells.

The method was immunoSEQ multiplex PCR; TCRdb's version includes in-frame clones alone and lacks a portion of them. The sample carries under 50,000 clones, about 80% recorded once. V lost 2 bases and J 2 bases, leaving 12 bases between the germline ends. There are 15 residues in the CDR3. The germline CDR1 and CDR2 sequences are MNHEY and SMNVEV (reference sequence). The sampling schedule covered blood at baseline, cycle 4 day 1, and cycle 7 day 1. The gene calls are TRBV27 and TRBJ1-2, with D hard to call. The sequences come from CD4+ or CD8+ T cells sorted from blood, collected in a trial of the OX40 agonist ivuxolimab. This clonotype was sampled from an adult with an advanced solid tumor such as melanoma, head and neck, liver or kidney cancer. CDR3 region: CASSLLPRGNYGYTF. CDR3 DNA sequence: TGTGCCAGCAGTTTACTTCCCAGAGGGAACTATGGCTACACCTTC.